The present T cell receptor beta chain was sequenced within a study of blood T cell repertoires in COVID-19 (dated by TCRdb to 2019 to 2021). Study-level background: The collaborator samples originated in the United States, Italy and Spain and spanned the acute and convalescent phases of COVID-19. Subjects who had been exposed to COVID-19, were actively infected with it, or had recovered from it provided the deeply sampled blood TCRbeta repertoires that made up the dataset. The repertoires were released in a freely available public database meant as a resource for research on the immune response to SARS-CoV-2. Where available, HLA class I and class II types were taken from metadata supplied by the sample provider and were not determined by assay-based typing. Nearly every sample came with metadata listing a de-identified subject ID, COVID-19 status, age in years and sex. The material from the prospective study consisted of cDNA or gDNA derived from T cells, B-cell-depleted T cells, or PBMCs. The samples were drawn from the first 160 participants of the ongoing ImmuneRACE study and from 1,254 subjects provided by 6 global collaborators. On the study overall, not on this receptor specifically: How much clinical and demographic metadata was included differed by source and by participant, and the metadata was provided uncurated.

The immunoSEQ Assay, a bias-controlled multiplex PCR, was used to amplify TCRbeta CDR3 regions from genomic DNA. As for the authors' bioinformatics: Nucleated cell counts per sample were estimated from amplification of reference gene primers within the assay. To quantify the absolute abundance of each unique TCRbeta CDR3 rearrangement, sequence reads were collapsed and filtered. For each sample, productive Simpson clonality was calculated by taking the square root of Simpson's diversity index across productive rearrangements. TCRdb's version of the immuneACCESS table is confined to in-frame rearrangements and falls short of the full clone set. An unresolved V gene accounts for under half of the shortfall where checked; the remainder is of unknown origin. V and J calls and clone size come straight from that table; D and trimming were deduced from the DNA. This sample has some 50,000 clones in its table, and 84% of those were observed once. Of the sample, roughly 1.5% is held by the ten largest clones.

The cysteine opens and the phenylalanine closes a CDR3 of 15 amino acids. Of all the DNA, just the CDR3 is kept, 45 bases in frame from base 1. V is shortened by 3 bases, J by 3 bases, and the region joining them spans 15 bases. The germline V gene supplies CDR1 SGHAT and CDR2 FQNNGV. As concerns this clone: The clone's antigen remains unknown. No much larger clone exists at a distance of one base, and base qualities are not known.

Collaborating institutions collected whole blood in K2EDTA tubes following their own protocols. For TCRbeta analysis, collaborators shipped samples in one of three forms: frozen whole blood, isolated PBMCs, or DNA extracted from either of those sample types. The sequence came from a man aged 50-59 years with acute or convalescent COVID-19. Sequenced sample: peripheral blood. This receptor chain uses TRBV11-2 and TRBJ2-7; the D gene remains uncertain. For the CDR3, the sequence is CASSFGADFGYEQYF. The sequence in DNA is TGTGCCAGCAGCTTTGGCGCCGACTTCGGCTACGAGCAGTACTTC.